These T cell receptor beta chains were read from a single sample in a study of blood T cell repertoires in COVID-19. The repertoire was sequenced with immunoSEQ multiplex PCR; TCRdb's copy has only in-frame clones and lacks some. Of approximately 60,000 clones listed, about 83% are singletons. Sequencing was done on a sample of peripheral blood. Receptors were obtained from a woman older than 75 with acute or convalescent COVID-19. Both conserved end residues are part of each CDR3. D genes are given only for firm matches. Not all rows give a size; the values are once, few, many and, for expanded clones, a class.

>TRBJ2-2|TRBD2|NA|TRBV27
CASSLFLGLAGGQNTGELFF
TGTGCCAGCAGTTTGTTCCTCGGGCTAGCGGGAGGCCAGAACACCGGGGAGCTGTTTTTT
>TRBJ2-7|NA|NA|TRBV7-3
CASSPTSVGSREQYF
TGTGCCAGCAGCCCCACTAGTGTGGGGTCCAGGGAGCAGTACTTC
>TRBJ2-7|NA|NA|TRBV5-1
CARPSSGGGYEQYF
TGCGCCAGGCCGTCTAGCGGAGGGGGTTACGAGCAGTACTTC
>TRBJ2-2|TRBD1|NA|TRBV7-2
CASSLNPRQGGAGELFF
TGTGCCAGCAGCTTAAATCCCCGACAGGGGGGAGCCGGGGAGCTGTTTTTT
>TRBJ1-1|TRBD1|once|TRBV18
CASSLGTANTEAFF
TGTGCCAGCTCACTGGGGACAGCGAACACTGAAGCTTTCTTT
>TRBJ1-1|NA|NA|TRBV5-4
CASSLARKNTEAFF
TGTGCCAGCAGCTTGGCCAGGAAGAACACTGAAGCTTTCTTT
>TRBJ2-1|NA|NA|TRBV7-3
CASSLGPSGEQFF
TGTGCCAGCAGCTTAGGGCCCAGCGGAGAGCAGTTCTTC
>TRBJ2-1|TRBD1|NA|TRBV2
CASSRSRQGFGNEQFF
TGTGCCAGCAGTCGCAGCCGACAGGGTTTTGGCAATGAGCAGTTCTTC
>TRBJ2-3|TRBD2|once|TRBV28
CASSSILAGRTDTQYF
TGTGCCAGCAGTTCAATACTAGCGGGTAGGACAGATACGCAGTATTTT
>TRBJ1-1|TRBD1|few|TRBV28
CASSFIQGGTEAFF
TGTGCCAGCAGTTTCATTCAGGGGGGCACTGAAGCTTTCTTT
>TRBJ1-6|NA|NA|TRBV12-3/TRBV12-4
CASSLRASPLHF
TGTGCCAGCAGTTTAAGAGCTTCACCCCTCCACTTT
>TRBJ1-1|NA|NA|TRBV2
CASRGGGVAFF
TGTGCCAGCAGGGGGGGAGGGGTGGCTTTCTTT
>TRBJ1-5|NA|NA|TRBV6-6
CASSWADNQPQHF
TGTGCCAGCAGTTGGGCAGACAATCAGCCCCAGCATTTT
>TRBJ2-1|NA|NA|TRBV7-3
CASSPPSNEQFF
TGTGCCAGCAGCCCTCCTAGCAATGAGCAGTTCTTC
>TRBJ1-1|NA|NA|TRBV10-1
CASSESNRKQAFF
TGCGCCAGCAGTGAGTCAAACCGAAAGCAAGCTTTCTTT
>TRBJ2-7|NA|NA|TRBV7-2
CASSLGPGAYEQYF
TGTGCCAGCAGCTTAGGCCCCGGGGCCTACGAGCAGTACTTC